These T cell receptor beta chains were read from a single sample in a study of graft-versus-host responses after intestinal transplantation. The protocol was immunoSEQ multiplex PCR, while the TCRdb copy is restricted to in-frame clones and leaves out a portion. The profile covers 20,000 to 30,000 clones, with 90% appearing a single time and less than 2% taken by the ten largest. Material: PBMCs, obtained around 38 days after intestinal transplant. These receptors originate from a human patient who received an intestinal transplant, so some T cells may come from the graft donor. Both conserved end residues are part of each CDR3. The D gene is left open where the match is weak. Some rows have no size entry. The others give once, few or many, or a class for an expanded clone.

V gene	clone size	D gene	J gene	CDR3 DNA	CDR3 protein
TRBV13	NA	NA	TRBJ1-5	TGTGCCAGCAGCTTAGCAGGGAGCAATCAGCCCCAGCATTTT	CASSLAGSNQPQHF
TRBV28	NA	NA	TRBJ2-1	TGTGCCAGCAGTTTCACCCTGAGCGGCTACAATGAGCAGTTCTTC	CASSFTLSGYNEQFF
TRBV6-1	NA	NA	TRBJ1-1	TGTGCCAGCAGCAGGGTTGGCACTGAAGCTTTCTTT	CASSRVGTEAFF
TRBV5-1	once	TRBD1	TRBJ2-7	TGCGCCAGCAGCGTAGCCCAAGGGGGCCAAACCTACGAGCAGTACTTC	CASSVAQGGQTYEQYF
TRBV28	NA	NA	TRBJ1-5	TGTGCCAGCAATCCGGGGCCGTCTCAGCCCCAGCATTTT	CASNPGPSQPQHF
TRBV9	once	NA	TRBJ2-5	TGTGCCAGCAGCGTAGAGGGACTGGGGCGGGAGACCCAGTACTTC	CASSVEGLGRETQYF
TRBV5-1	NA	NA	TRBJ2-1	TGCGCCAGCAGCTTGGTCCCTTGGCGGGATTCCTACAATGAGCAGTTCTTC	CASSLVPWRDSYNEQFF
TRBV22-1	once	NA	TRBJ2-6	TGTCCTGGGAGGATGGTGGGAAAGCGAAAAAGTCGGGCCAACGTCCTGACTTTC	CPGRMVGKRKSRANVLTF
TRBV7-3	NA	NA	TRBJ1-1	TGTGCCAGCAGCTTATCGACGGGACCCCTAACTGAAGCTTTCTTT	CASSLSTGPLTEAFF
TRBV28	NA	NA	TRBJ1-1	TGTGCCAGCAGTTTAGGGGCGGGGAACACTGAAGCTTTCTTT	CASSLGAGNTEAFF
TRBV9	NA	TRBD2	TRBJ2-2	TGTGCCAGCAGCGTAGGGACTAGCGGGCCGAACACCGGGGAGCTGTTTTTT	CASSVGTSGPNTGELFF
TRBV4-2	NA	NA	TRBJ2-7	TGTGCCAGCAGCCAAGACTCCTGGAGATACTCCTACGAGCAGTACTTC	CASSQDSWRYSYEQYF
TRBV5-6	NA	NA	TRBJ2-7	TGTGCCAGCAGCTTCGCGCCCAAAACCTACGAGCAGTACTTC	CASSFAPKTYEQYF
TRBV10-3	once	NA	TRBJ2-7	TGTGCCATCAGTGAGTCTTACAGTTCCTACGAGCAGTACTTC	CAISESYSSYEQYF
TRBV7-9	NA	TRBD2	TRBJ2-1	TGTGCCAGCAGCCCCGGGCTAGCGGGCCGGGAGGGTGAGCAGTTCTTC	CASSPGLAGREGEQFF
TRBV9	NA	TRBD1	TRBJ2-7	TGTGCCAGCAGCACATCCGGGACAGGGTCCTCCGAGCAGTACTTC	CASSTSGTGSSEQYF
TRBV9	NA	TRBD2	TRBJ2-1	TGTGCCAGCAGCGGTAGCGGGAGTCCCTACAATGAGCAGTTCTTC	CASSGSGSPYNEQFF
TRBV15	NA	NA	TRBJ1-2	TGTGCCACCAGCAGGTACGGGACGGCCCACTATGGCTACACCTTC	CATSRYGTAHYGYTF
TRBV19	NA	TRBD2	TRBJ2-1	TGTGCCAGTAGTCTAATCCGAAGACTAGCGGGAGAGGATGAGCAGTTCTTC	CASSLIRRLAGEDEQFF
TRBV15	NA	NA	TRBJ1-2	TGTGCCACCAGCAGAGATGTCGGGAATAGAGATGGCTACACCTTC	CATSRDVGNRDGYTF
TRBV27	NA	TRBD1	TRBJ2-7	TGTGCCAGCCCCAATTTTGACAGGGGGCGCCGGGAGCAGTACTTC	CASPNFDRGRREQYF
TRBV30	NA	NA	TRBJ1-4	TGTGCCTGGAGTGTTTGGGGCCTAGACGAAAAACTGTTTTTT	CAWSVWGLDEKLFF
TRBV28	NA	NA	TRBJ2-7	TGTGCCAGCAGCCGACATTCGAGCTCCTACGAGCAGTACTTC	CASSRHSSSYEQYF
TRBV6-6	NA	NA	TRBJ2-7	TGTGCCAGCAGGAACCCACTCGAGCAGTACTTC	CASRNPLEQYF
TRBV14	once	TRBD1	TRBJ2-6	TGTGCCAGCAGCCATCCCCGGGACAGGGGACGTGGGGCCAACGTCCTGACTTTC	CASSHPRDRGRGANVLTF
TRBV21-1	NA	NA	TRBJ1-3	TGTGCCAGCATCAAGACCGACTTCTCTGGAAACACCATATATTTT	CASIKTDFSGNTIYF
TRBV19	NA	NA	TRBJ2-7	TGTGCCAGTAGTGACTCGTTGACAGACTATTCCTACGAGCAGTACTTC	CASSDSLTDYSYEQYF
TRBV27	NA	TRBD1	TRBJ1-6	TGTGCCAGCAGTCACGGACAGGGTATGACACCCCTCCACTTT	CASSHGQGMTPLHF
TRBV5-4	NA	NA	TRBJ1-1	TGTGCCAGCAGCATACTACAGGGAGTGAGCACTGAAGCTTTCTTT	CASSILQGVSTEAFF
TRBV5-1	NA	NA	TRBJ2-1	TGCGCCAGCAGCTTTAGGCCGACCCGCCTTGGGGGCCCCGCCAATATATCCTACAATGAGCAGTTCTTC	CASSFRPTRLGGPANISYNEQFF
TRBV7-6	once	NA	TRBJ1-2	TGTGCCAGCAGCTGGCGTCCCCTTGTGGGATGGTATGGCTACACCTTC	CASSWRPLVGWYGYTF
TRBV28	NA	NA	TRBJ1-1	TGTGCCAGCAGTCCAATGAACACTGAAGCTTTCTTT	CASSPMNTEAFF
TRBV19	NA	NA	TRBJ1-5	TGTGCCAGTAGTATCCACAGGGTGGAGGATCAGCCCCAGCATTTT	CASSIHRVEDQPQHF
TRBV19	NA	NA	TRBJ2-7	TGTGCCAGTAGTATGGGGACCTCCTACGAGCAGTACTTC	CASSMGTSYEQYF
TRBV19	NA	NA	TRBJ2-2	TGTGCCAGTAGTATCGAGAACACCGGGGAGCTGTTTTTT	CASSIENTGELFF
TRBV10-1	NA	TRBD2	TRBJ2-3	TGCGCCAGCAGTGAGGGGACTAGCCCAGATACGCAGTATTTT	CASSEGTSPDTQYF
TRBV2	NA	NA	TRBJ2-4	TGTGCCAGCAGTGACCAGTTAGCCAAAAACATTCAGTACTTC	CASSDQLAKNIQYF
TRBV11-1	NA	TRBD2	TRBJ2-7	TGTGCCAGCAGCCCAGCTAGCGGGAGCTACGAGCAGTACTTC	CASSPASGSYEQYF
TRBV27	NA	NA	TRBJ2-1	TGTGCCAGCAGTGCGCGGAGGAAGGGTCATGAGCAGTTCTTC	CASSARRKGHEQFF
TRBV28	NA	NA	TRBJ1-4	TGTGCCAGCACGGGGGGGGACTCTAATAATGAAAAACTGTTTTTT	CASTGGDSNNEKLFF
TRBV5-6	NA	TRBD1	TRBJ2-2	TGTGCCAGCAGCGATCTGGACAGGGGGCCCAACACCGGGGAGCTGTTTTTT	CASSDLDRGPNTGELFF
TRBV7-2	NA	TRBD2	TRBJ2-7	TGTGCCAGCAGCCTACCAGCGGGAGCCGGGGAGCAGTACTTC	CASSLPAGAGEQYF
TRBV28	once	TRBD1	TRBJ2-7	TGTGCCAGCAGGGCCGGGACAGGGGGCCGGGAGCAGTACTTC	CASRAGTGGREQYF
TRBV4-2	NA	NA	TRBJ1-3	TGTGCCAGCAGCCAAGACGTCATCCTCTCTGGAAACACCATATATTTT	CASSQDVILSGNTIYF
TRBV28	NA	NA	TRBJ2-5	TGTGCCAGTGGGGGCGGACCCGTACAGGAGACCCAGTACTTC	CASGGGPVQETQYF
TRBV5-1	NA	NA	TRBJ2-5	TGCGCCAGCAGCTTTAGGTCGCAAAAGTCCCAAGAGACCCAGTACTTC	CASSFRSQKSQETQYF
TRBV30	NA	NA	TRBJ2-1	TGTGCCTGGAGTAGTTCAGGGGTTAATGAGCAGTTCTTC	CAWSSSGVNEQFF
TRBV13	NA	TRBD2	TRBJ2-3	TGTGCCAGCAGCATCACTGGACTAGCAGCAGATACGCAGTATTTT	CASSITGLAADTQYF
TRBV4-1	NA	NA	TRBJ2-6	TGCGCCAGCAGCCCGAGGACCGGAATCGGGGCCAACGTCCTGACTTTC	CASSPRTGIGANVLTF
TRBV15	NA	NA	TRBJ2-7	TGTGCCACCAGCGAATGGGAAGGCCTGATAACAAACTACGAGCAGTACTTC	CATSEWEGLITNYEQYF
TRBV7-3	NA	NA	TRBJ2-1	TGTGCCAGCAGGGCCACGGGACGGTCTTACAATGAGCAGTTCTTC	CASRATGRSYNEQFF
TRBV2	NA	NA	TRBJ2-7	TGTGCCAGCAGTGAAGGTCAGGGCGAGCAGTACTTC	CASSEGQGEQYF
TRBV19	once	NA	TRBJ2-1	TGTGCCAGTAGTCCAAGGTGGGGTCTACGGAATGAGCAGTTCTTC	CASSPRWGLRNEQFF
TRBV14	NA	TRBD1	TRBJ1-2	TGTGCCAGCAGCCAAGTTGGGACAGTCTATGGCTACACCTTC	CASSQVGTVYGYTF
TRBV11-1	NA	NA	TRBJ2-7	TGTGCCAGCAGCTACCCTCGGGCCTCCTACGAGCAGTACTTC	CASSYPRASYEQYF
TRBV6-6	NA	TRBD1	TRBJ2-2	TGTGCCAGCAGTGCCGAGGGGGCGCAGAGCACCGGGGAGCTGTTTTTT	CASSAEGAQSTGELFF
TRBV27	NA	NA	TRBJ2-7	TGTGCCAGCAGCCTAACTATAAGCCTTGCCTCCTACGAGCAGTACTTC	CASSLTISLASYEQYF
TRBV6-1	NA	NA	TRBJ1-2	TGTGCCAGCAGTGGATACCGGATGCGGGTCTCCTATGGCTACACCTTC	CASSGYRMRVSYGYTF